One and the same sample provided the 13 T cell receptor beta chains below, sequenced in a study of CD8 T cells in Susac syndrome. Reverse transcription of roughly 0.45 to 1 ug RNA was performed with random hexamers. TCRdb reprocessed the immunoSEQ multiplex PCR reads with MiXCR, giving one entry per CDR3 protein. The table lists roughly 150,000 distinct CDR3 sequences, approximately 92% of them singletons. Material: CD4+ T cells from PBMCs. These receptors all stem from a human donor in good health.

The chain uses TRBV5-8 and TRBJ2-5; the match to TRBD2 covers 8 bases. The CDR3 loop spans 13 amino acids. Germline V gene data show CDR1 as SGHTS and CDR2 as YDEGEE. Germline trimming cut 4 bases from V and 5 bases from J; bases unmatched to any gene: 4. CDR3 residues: CASSQGLAETQYF. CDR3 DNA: TGTGCCAGCAGCCAAGGACTAGCTGAGACCCAGTACTTC.

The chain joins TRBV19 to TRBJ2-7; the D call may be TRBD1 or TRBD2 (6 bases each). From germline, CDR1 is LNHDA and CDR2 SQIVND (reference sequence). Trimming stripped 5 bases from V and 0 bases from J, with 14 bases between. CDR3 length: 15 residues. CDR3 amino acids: CASSAGHQFSYEQYF. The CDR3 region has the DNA TGTGCCAGTAGTGCGGGACACCAATTCTCCTACGAGCAGTACTTC.

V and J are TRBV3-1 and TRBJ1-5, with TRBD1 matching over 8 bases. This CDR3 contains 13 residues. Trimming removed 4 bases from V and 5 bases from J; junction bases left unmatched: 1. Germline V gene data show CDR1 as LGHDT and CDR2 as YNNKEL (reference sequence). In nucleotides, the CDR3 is TGTGCCAGCAGCCGGGACAGGTATCAGCCCCAGCATTTT. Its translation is CASSRDRYQPQHF.

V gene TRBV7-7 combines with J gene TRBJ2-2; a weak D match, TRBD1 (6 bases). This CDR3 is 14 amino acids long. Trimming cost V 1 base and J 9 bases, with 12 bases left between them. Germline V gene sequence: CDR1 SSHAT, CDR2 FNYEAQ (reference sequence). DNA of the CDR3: TGTGCCAGCAGCTTAGTAGGGGGAGAGAGGGAGCTGTTTTTT. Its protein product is CASSLVGGERELFF.

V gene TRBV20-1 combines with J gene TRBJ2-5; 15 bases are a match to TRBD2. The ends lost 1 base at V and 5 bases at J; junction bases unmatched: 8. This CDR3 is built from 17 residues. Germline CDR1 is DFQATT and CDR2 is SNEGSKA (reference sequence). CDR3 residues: CSARGPGLAGGEETQYF. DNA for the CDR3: TGCAGTGCTAGAGGTCCGGGACTAGCGGGGGGTGAGGAGACCCAGTACTTC.

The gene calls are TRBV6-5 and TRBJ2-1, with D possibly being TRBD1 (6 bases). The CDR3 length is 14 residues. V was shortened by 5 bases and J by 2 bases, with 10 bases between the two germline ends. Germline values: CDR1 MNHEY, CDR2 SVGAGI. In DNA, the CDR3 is TGTGCCAGCAGTCAGGGGTGGACCTACAATGAGCAGTTCTTC. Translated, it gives CASSQGWTYNEQFF.

The CDR3 DNA reads TGTGCCAGCAGGCCTCCCAGGCTCAATGAGCAGTTCTTC. Protein product: CASRPPRLNEQFF. The genes are TRBV25-1 and TRBJ2-1; D ambiguous. The CDR3 runs to 13 residues. Trimming stripped 6 bases from V and 6 bases from J, with 12 bases between. Germline V gene lookup returns CDR1 MGHDK and CDR2 SYGVNS.

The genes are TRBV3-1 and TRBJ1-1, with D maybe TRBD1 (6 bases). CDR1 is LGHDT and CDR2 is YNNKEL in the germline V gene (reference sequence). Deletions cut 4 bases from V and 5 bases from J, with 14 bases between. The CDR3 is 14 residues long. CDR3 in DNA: TGTGCCAGCAGCCCCCGGGGGGCGGGGACTGAAGCTTTCTTT. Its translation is CASSPRGAGTEAFF.

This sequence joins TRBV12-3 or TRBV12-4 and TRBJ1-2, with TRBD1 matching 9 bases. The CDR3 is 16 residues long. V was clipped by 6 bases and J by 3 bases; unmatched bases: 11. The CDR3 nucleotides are TGTGCCAGCAGAAAGACCCCGGGACAGGGCGACTATGGCTACACCTTC. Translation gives CASRKTPGQGDYGYTF.

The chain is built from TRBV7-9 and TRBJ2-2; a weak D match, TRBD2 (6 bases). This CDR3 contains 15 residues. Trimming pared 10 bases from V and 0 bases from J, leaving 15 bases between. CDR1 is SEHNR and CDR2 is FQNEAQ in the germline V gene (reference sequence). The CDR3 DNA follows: TGTGCCATGACCTTCGGGGGAACGAACACCGGGGAGCTGTTTTTT. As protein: CAMTFGGTNTGELFF.

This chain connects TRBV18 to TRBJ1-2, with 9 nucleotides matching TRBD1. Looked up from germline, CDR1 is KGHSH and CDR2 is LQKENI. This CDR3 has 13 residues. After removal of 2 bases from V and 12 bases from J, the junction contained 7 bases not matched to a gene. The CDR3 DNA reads TGTGCCAGCTCACCATCCCGGGACAGGGAACACACCTTC. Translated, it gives CASSPSRDREHTF.

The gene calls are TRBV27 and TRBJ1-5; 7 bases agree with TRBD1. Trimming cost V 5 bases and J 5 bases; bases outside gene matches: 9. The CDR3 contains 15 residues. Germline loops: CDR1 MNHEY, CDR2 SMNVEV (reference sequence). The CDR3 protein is CASSPGGGPHQPQHF. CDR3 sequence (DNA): TGTGCCAGCAGTCCAGGGGGGGGACCCCATCAGCCCCAGCATTTT.

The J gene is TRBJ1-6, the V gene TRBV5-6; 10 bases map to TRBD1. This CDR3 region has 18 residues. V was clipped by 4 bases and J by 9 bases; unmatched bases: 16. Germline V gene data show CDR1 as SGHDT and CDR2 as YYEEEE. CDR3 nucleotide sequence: TGTGCCAGCAGCATACGGACAGGGGGTAGTTGGGATTTTTCACCCCTCCACTTT. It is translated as CASSIRTGGSWDFSPLHF.